This T cell receptor beta chain was retrieved from a study of T cells of healthy individuals. This clonotype has ten or more counts. This CDR3 spans 13 amino acids. V was cut by 5 bases and J by 1 base, with 9 bases left in between. Germline V gives CDR1 DFQATT, CDR2 SNEGSKA (reference sequence). TCRdb fed the 5' RACE reads into MiXCR, producing one record per CDR3 protein. The table has around 63,000 distinct CDR3 sequences, 15% to 20% seen once. This rearrangement joins TRBV20-1 to TRBJ1-5, with D maybe TRBD1 (5 bases). The sequence came from a human donor in good health. CDR3 region: CSASRGSNQPQHF. The CDR3 nucleotides are TGCAGTGCTTCCCGGGGCAGCAATCAGCCCCAGCATTTT.